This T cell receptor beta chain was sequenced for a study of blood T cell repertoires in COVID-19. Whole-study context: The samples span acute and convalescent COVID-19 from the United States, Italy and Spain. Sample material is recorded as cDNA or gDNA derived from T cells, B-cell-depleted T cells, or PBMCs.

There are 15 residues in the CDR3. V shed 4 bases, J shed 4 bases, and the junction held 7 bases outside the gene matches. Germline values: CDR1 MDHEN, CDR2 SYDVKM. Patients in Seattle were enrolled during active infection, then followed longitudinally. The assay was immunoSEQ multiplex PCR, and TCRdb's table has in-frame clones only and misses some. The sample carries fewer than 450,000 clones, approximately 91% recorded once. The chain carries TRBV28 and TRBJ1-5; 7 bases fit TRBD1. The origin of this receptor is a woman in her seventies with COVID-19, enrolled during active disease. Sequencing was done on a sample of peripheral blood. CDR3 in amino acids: CASSSTGTVNQPQHF. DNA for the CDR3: TGTGCCAGCAGTTCCACCGGGACAGTAAATCAGCCCCAGCATTTT.